This TCR beta chain was sequenced during a study of blood T cell repertoires in COVID-19. Study-wide background: Sites in the United States, Italy and Spain provided acute and convalescent COVID-19 samples. PBMCs, B-cell-depleted T cells, or T cells provided the cDNA or gDNA that made up the material.

In this sample, this clone turned up a few times. Donors were grouped by their self-reported clinical history. Cohort 3 donors were reported recovered after two negative PCRs, clearance, or symptom resolution. The CDR3 is made up of 15 amino acids. Trimming stripped 0 bases from V and 4 bases from J, with 13 bases between. Germline CDR1 reads SGHNT; CDR2 reads YYREEE (reference sequence). Sequenced by immunoSEQ multiplex PCR; TCRdb stores in-frame clones only, minus some. The sample contains a few hundred thousand clones, under 85% of which appear only once. Sequencing used PBMCs or T cells enriched from blood (not recorded which). The receptor comes from a woman aged 50 to 60 who had recovered from COVID-19. The gene calls are TRBV5-4 and TRBJ1-1, with no clear D. This chain's CDR3 is CASSLESGRTTEAFF. CDR3 nucleotide sequence: TGTGCCAGCAGCTTGGAGTCAGGTCGTACCACTGAAGCTTTCTTT.